This is a list of T cell receptor beta chains from one sample in a study of blood T cell repertoires in COVID-19. The protocol was immunoSEQ multiplex PCR, while the TCRdb copy is restricted to in-frame clones and leaves out a portion. Of 180,000 or so clones listed, approximately 85% are singletons. Source material: peripheral blood. All receptors derive from a man in his sixties with acute or convalescent COVID-19. CDR3s include the opening cysteine and the closing phenylalanine or tryptophan. D genes are given only for firm matches. Clone size is shown for a subset of rows, as once, few, many or a class of expanded clone.

v_gene,d_gene,len,j_gene,abundance,CDR3nt,CDR3aa
TRBV2,TRBD2,13,TRBJ2-1,.,TGTGCCAGCAGTGAAAGCGGGGGTAATGAGCAGTTCTTC,CASSESGGNEQFF
TRBV18,TRBD1,14,TRBJ1-2,once,TGTGCCAGCTCACCAGGACAGGGTAACTATGGCTACACCTTC,CASSPGQGNYGYTF
TRBV6-4,.,14,TRBJ1-6,.,TGTGCCAGCAGTGAATATGGTAGTAATTCACCCCTCCACTTT,CASSEYGSNSPLHF
TRBV28,TRBD2,17,TRBJ2-3,.,TGTGCCAGCAGTTTACATAGCGAGCGGGAGAACACAGATACGCAGTATTTT,CASSLHSERENTDTQYF
TRBV24-1,TRBD2,18,TRBJ2-7,.,TGTGCCACCAGTGACCAGACTAGCGGTTTTGACTTCTCCTACGAGCAGTACTTC,CATSDQTSGFDFSYEQYF
TRBV6-2/TRBV6-3,TRBD2,15,TRBJ2-7,.,TGTGCCAGCAGTTCGCCGGGACTAGCGGGACGCCAGCAGTACTTC,CASSSPGLAGRQQYF
TRBV27,TRBD1,14,TRBJ1-5,.,TGTGCCAGCAGTTCACAGGGGGCAGGTCAGCCCCAGCATTTT,CASSSQGAGQPQHF
TRBV5-4,TRBD1,15,TRBJ2-2,.,TGTGCCAGCAGCTTGAGAAGGGGGCCGTCCGGGGAGCTGTTTTTT,CASSLRRGPSGELFF
TRBV6-5,TRBD1,13,TRBJ1-2,.,TGTGCCAGCAGGTTATCAGGGGGCCGTGGCTACACCTTC,CASRLSGGRGYTF
TRBV5-6,.,14,TRBJ2-5,once,TGTGCCAGCAGCTTGGTTCAGTCTCAAGAGACCCAGTACTTC,CASSLVQSQETQYF
TRBV6-5,TRBD2,15,TRBJ2-7,.,TGTGCCAGCAGGGCGACTAGCGGGTCAGGTAGGGAGCAGTACTTC,CASRATSGSGREQYF
TRBV28,.,14,TRBJ1-3,.,TGTGCCAGCAGGCTCACAGGGACGGGAAACACCATATATTTT,CASRLTGTGNTIYF
TRBV11-2,.,15,TRBJ2-1,.,TGTGCCAGCAGCTCTCCGCGGACTTCCTACAATGAGCAGTTCTTC,CASSSPRTSYNEQFF
TRBV7-9,TRBD2,16,TRBJ2-1,.,TGTGCCAGCAGCTTAGGGGCGGGAGTTTCCTACAATGAGCAGTTCTTC,CASSLGAGVSYNEQFF
TRBV28,.,11,TRBJ2-7,.,TGTGCCAGCAGTTTCAGGTACGAGCAGTACTTC,CASSFRYEQYF
TRBV25-1,.,13,TRBJ1-6,.,TGTGCCAGCAGTGATGCAGGGGACTCACCCCTCCACTTT,CASSDAGDSPLHF
TRBV7-9,TRBD2,14,TRBJ2-2,.,TGTGCCAGCAAGGCTAGCGGGAGGGACGGGGAGCTGTTTTTT,CASKASGRDGELFF
TRBV6-6,TRBD2,16,TRBJ2-1,.,TGTGCCAGCATCGTATCCCTAGCGGGAGGCTACAATGAGCAGTTCTTC,CASIVSLAGGYNEQFF
TRBV28,TRBD2,15,TRBJ2-5,.,TGTGCCAGCAGTACTAGCGGGAGTGGGCAAGAGACCCAGTACTTC,CASSTSGSGQETQYF
TRBV5-1,TRBD2,17,TRBJ2-2,.,TGCGCCAGCAGCCTGGGACTAGCGGGAGGGCCAATCGGGGAGCTGTTTTTT,CASSLGLAGGPIGELFF
TRBV24-1,TRBD1,16,TRBJ2-2,.,TGTGCCACCAGTGGACTAGGGACAGGGTTCACCGGGGAGCTGTTTTTT,CATSGLGTGFTGELFF
TRBV7-2,TRBD1,16,TRBJ2-3,.,TGTGCCAGCAGCTTAGGCTTGAGGGGGCAGGGAGATACGCAGTATTTT,CASSLGLRGQGDTQYF
TRBV7-9,.,12,TRBJ2-7,.,TGTGCCAGCAGCTTTAGCGCCCTCGAGCAGTACTTC,CASSFSALEQYF
TRBV27,.,12,TRBJ2-3,.,TGTGCCAGCAGTCGAGGCACAGATACGCAGTATTTT,CASSRGTDTQYF
TRBV25-1,.,12,TRBJ1-6,.,TGTGCCAGCACTATTGGGCAATCACCCCTCCACTTT,CASTIGQSPLHF
TRBV10-3,TRBD1,12,TRBJ2-5,.,TGTGCCATAGCCACAGGGGAAGAGACCCAGTACTTC,CAIATGEETQYF
TRBV6-6,TRBD2,16,TRBJ2-1,.,TGTGCCAGCAGTTCCGCTAGCGGGAGGCAAAACCCTGAGCAGTTCTTC,CASSSASGRQNPEQFF
TRBV18,TRBD1,16,TRBJ1-6,few,TGTGCCAGCTCACCCTCCGGGACAGGGTCCAATTCACCCCTCCACTTT,CASSPSGTGSNSPLHF
TRBV5-1,TRBD1,17,TRBJ1-2,many,TGCGCCAGCAGCCAGACCACAGGGGGCGCCGGAGGCTATGGCTACACCTTC,CASSQTTGGAGGYGYTF
TRBV28,.,13,TRBJ1-1,.,TGTGCCAGCGGGACTACAGGGCCTCCCGAGGCTTTCTTT,CASGTTGPPEAFF
TRBV15,.,16,TRBJ1-3,.,TGTGCCACCAGCAGAGATACAGTCCGCTCTGGAAACACCATATATTTT,CATSRDTVRSGNTIYF
TRBV19,TRBD2,13,TRBJ2-4,.,TGTGCCAGTAGTATCCGGGGGGTAAACATTCAGTACTTC,CASSIRGVNIQYF
TRBV6-4,.,12,TRBJ2-7,.,TGTGCCAGCAGGCACGGGGGGACCAGGGGGTACTTC,CASRHGGTRGYF
TRBV24-1,.,15,TRBJ2-3,.,TGTGCCACCAGTGATCCATCCTCAGGGTCGGATACGCAGTATTTT,CATSDPSSGSDTQYF
TRBV3-1/TRBV3-2,TRBD2,17,TRBJ2-3,.,TGTGCCAGCAGCCAAGATAGAGGGACTAAATCCACAGATACGCAGTATTTT,CASSQDRGTKSTDTQYF
TRBV5-1,TRBD2,16,TRBJ2-2,once,TGCGCCAGCAGCTTAGGCACTAGCGGGAGTACGGGGGAGCTGTTTTTT,CASSLGTSGSTGELFF
TRBV24-1,TRBD1,15,TRBJ2-3,.,TGTGCCACCAGTGATCCCGGGACAGGCGCAGATACGCAGTATTTT,CATSDPGTGADTQYF
TRBV14,TRBD1,16,TRBJ2-7,few,TGTGCCAGCAGCCAGGACCCGGGACAGGCCTTATACGAGCAGTACTTC,CASSQDPGQALYEQYF
TRBV30,TRBD1,13,TRBJ2-5,once,TGTGCCTGGAGTTCCAGGGGGCGCGGGACCCAGTACTTC,CAWSSRGRGTQYF